This T cell receptor beta chain stems from a study of control samples from healthy donors and cancer patients. This CDR3 is 15 amino acids long. CDR1 is SGHAT, CDR2 FQNNGV, per germline. Trimming cost V 5 bases and J 4 bases; bases outside gene matches: 7. The data were produced by immunoSEQ multiplex PCR, yet TCRdb's version contains in-frame clones alone and is incomplete. The sample yields roughly 55,000 clones, about 96% seen once. The rearrangement uses TRBV11-2 and TRBJ2-2; 7 bases are a match to TRBD1. The source of this sequence is a woman younger than 35 in good health. The material sequenced was blood. The CDR3 DNA is TGTGCCAGCAGCCTGACAGGGATAACCACCGGGGAGCTGTTTTTT. This translates into CASSLTGITTGELFF.